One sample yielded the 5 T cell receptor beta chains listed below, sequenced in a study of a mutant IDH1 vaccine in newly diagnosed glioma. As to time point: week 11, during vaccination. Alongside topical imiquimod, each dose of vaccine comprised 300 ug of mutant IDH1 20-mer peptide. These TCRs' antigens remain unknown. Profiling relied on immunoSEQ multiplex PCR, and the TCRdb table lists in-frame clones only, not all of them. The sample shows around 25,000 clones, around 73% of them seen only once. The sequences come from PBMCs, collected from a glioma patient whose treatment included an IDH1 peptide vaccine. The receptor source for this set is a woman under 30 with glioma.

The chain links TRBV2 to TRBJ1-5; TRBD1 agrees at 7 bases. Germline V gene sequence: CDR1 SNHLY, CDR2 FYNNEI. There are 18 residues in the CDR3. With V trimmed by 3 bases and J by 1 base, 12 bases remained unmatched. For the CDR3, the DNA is TGTGCCAGCAGTGATGCGGGACAGACTGTTATGAGCAATCAGCCCCAGCATTTT. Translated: CASSDAGQTVMSNQPQHF.

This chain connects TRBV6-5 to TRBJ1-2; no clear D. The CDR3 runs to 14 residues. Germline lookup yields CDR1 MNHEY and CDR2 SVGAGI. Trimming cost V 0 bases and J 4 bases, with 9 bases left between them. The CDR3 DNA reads TGTGCCAGCAGTTACTCGACCCTGAGCTATGGCTACACCTTC. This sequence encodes CASSYSTLSYGYTF.

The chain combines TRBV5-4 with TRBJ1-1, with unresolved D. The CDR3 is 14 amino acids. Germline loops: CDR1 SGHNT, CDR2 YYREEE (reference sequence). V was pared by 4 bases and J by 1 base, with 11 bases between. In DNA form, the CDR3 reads TGTGCCAGCAGCCCCCCCCTGGGGAACACTGAAGCTTTCTTT. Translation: CASSPPLGNTEAFF.

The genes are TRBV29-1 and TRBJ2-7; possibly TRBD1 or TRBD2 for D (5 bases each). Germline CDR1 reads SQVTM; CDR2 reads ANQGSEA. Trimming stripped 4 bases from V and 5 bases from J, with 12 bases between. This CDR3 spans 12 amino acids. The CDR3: CSVALGTHEQYF. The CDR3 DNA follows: TGCAGCGTTGCGTTGGGGACCCACGAGCAGTACTTC.

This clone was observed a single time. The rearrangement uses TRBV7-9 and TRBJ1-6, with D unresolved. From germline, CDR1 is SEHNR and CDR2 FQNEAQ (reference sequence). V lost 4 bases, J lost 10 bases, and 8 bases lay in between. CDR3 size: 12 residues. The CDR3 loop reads CASSSGGSPLHF. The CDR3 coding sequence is TGTGCCAGCAGCTCCGGCGGCTCACCCCTCCACTTT.